The 8 T cell receptor beta chains presented below share a single source sample, sequenced in a study of naive CD8 T cells in extremely preterm neonates. Sequenced by immunoSEQ multiplex PCR; TCRdb stores in-frame clones only, minus some. The sample contains several thousand clones, roughly 98% of which appear only once. The sequencing sample was made of naive CD8+ T cells from blood. Receptor source: a human donor in good health.

This clone was seen just once. The J gene is TRBJ2-7, the V gene TRBV5-6; 9 positions match TRBD1. This CDR3 has 14 residues. The germline gives CDR1 SGHDT, CDR2 YYEEEE. The V segment lost 4 bases and the J segment 6 bases; nucleotides outside the gene matches: 8. The CDR3 here is CASSPGQGFGEQYF. The CDR3 DNA follows: TGTGCCAGCAGCCCTGGACAGGGGTTCGGCGAGCAGTACTTC.

This chain uses TRBV7-9 with TRBJ1-2; 9 nucleotides match TRBD1. The germline V gene encodes CDR1 SEHNR and CDR2 FQNEAQ (reference sequence). The CDR3 consists of 15 residues. V was clipped by 4 bases and J by 5 bases; unmatched bases: 8. The DNA of the CDR3 is TGTGCCAGCAGCTCCTACCGGGACAGGGAGTATGGCTACACCTTC. Translation gives CASSSYRDREYGYTF.

The V gene is TRBV6-5, the J gene TRBJ2-5; TRBD2 matches at 8 bases. This CDR3 has 15 amino acids. The V segment lost 0 bases and the J segment 5 bases; nucleotides outside the gene matches: 5. CDR1 is MNHEY and CDR2 is SVGAGI in the germline V gene. Written as DNA, the CDR3 is TGTGCCAGCAGTTACTCCGGGGGGGCCGGCGAGACCCAGTACTTC. Translating it yields CASSYSGGAGETQYF.

Notes on this clone: Other DNA sequences from this sample encode an identical CDR3 as well. This sequence joins TRBV28 and TRBJ2-3; TRBD1 matches 9 bases. From germline, CDR1 is MDHEN and CDR2 SYDVKM. The CDR3 runs to 14 residues. V lost 3 bases and J lost 8; bases outside the gene matches: 6. CDR3 coding DNA: TGTGCCAGCAGTTTCGGGACAGGGATTGGTACGCAGTATTTT. The encoded protein is CASSFGTGIGTQYF.

This clone was recorded once. The chain couples TRBV27 to TRBJ2-1, with 11 bases fitting TRBD2. The V gene end was trimmed by 3 bases and the J gene end by 9 bases; junction bases not matched to a gene: 4. The CDR3 is 14 amino acids. Per the germline V gene, CDR1 is MNHEY and CDR2 is SMNVEV (reference sequence). The CDR3 sequence is CASSLSSGGFEQFF. The DNA of the CDR3 is TGTGCCAGCAGTTTGTCTAGCGGGGGGTTTGAGCAGTTCTTC.

The genes are TRBV4-1 and TRBJ1-1; the D gene is possibly TRBD1 (6 bases). V was cut by 1 base and J by 9 bases, with 9 bases left in between. Germline CDR1 MGHRA, CDR2 YSYEKL. The CDR3 runs to 12 residues. CDR3 loop: CASSQVGGQAFF. CDR3 DNA: TGCGCCAGCAGCCAAGTCGGGGGGCAAGCTTTCTTT.

V usage is TRBV19 and J usage is TRBJ2-1; D gene ambiguous. The germline V gene encodes CDR1 LNHDA and CDR2 SQIVND (reference sequence). The CDR3 covers 15 residues. Deletions cut 4 bases from V and 2 bases from J, with 12 bases between. This CDR3 reads CASSTTPSAYNEQFF. CDR3 nucleotide sequence: TGTGCCAGTAGTACGACACCCTCAGCCTACAATGAGCAGTTCTTC.

The chain recombines TRBV6-4 with TRBJ1-2; perhaps TRBD1 as D (5 bases). The CDR3 length is 13 residues. Germline V gene lookup returns CDR1 MRHNA and CDR2 SNTAGT. The V end was cut by 5 bases, the J end by 4 bases, with 11 bases between. CDR3 nucleotide sequence: TGTGCCAGCAGTCCGGGGGGGAGCTATGGCTACACCTTC. Protein sequence: CASSPGGSYGYTF.